The rows below give T cell receptor beta chains drawn from one sample of a study of OX40 agonist ivuxolimab in advanced cancers. Some clones are missing from TCRdb's copy, which holds only in-frame ones; the method was immunoSEQ multiplex PCR. The sample includes 100,000 or so clones, approximately 80% of them seen just once. The material sequenced was CD4+ or CD8+ T cells sorted from blood, taken in a trial of the OX40 agonist ivuxolimab. The source of these receptors is an adult with an advanced solid tumor such as melanoma, head and neck, liver or kidney cancer. Both conserved end residues are part of each CDR3. The D gene is left open where the match is weak. Rows give clone size only sometimes, using once, few, many, or a class for an expanded clone.

16	NA	NA	TRBJ2-7	TRBV6-6	CASSYSTGGPTYEQYF	TGTGCCAGCAGTTACTCGACTGGGGGCCCGACCTACGAGCAGTACTTC
15	NA	TRBD1	TRBJ1-4	TRBV5-1	CASSLQTGDSEKLFF	TGCGCCAGCAGCTTGCAAACAGGGGATAGTGAAAAACTGTTTTTT
13	NA	NA	TRBJ1-1	TRBV6-1	CASSQDGNTEAFF	TGTGCCAGCAGTCAGGACGGGAACACTGAAGCTTTCTTT
14	NA	TRBD1	TRBJ2-7	TRBV5-5	CASSLQGQAYEQYF	TGTGCCAGCAGCCTGCAAGGACAGGCCTACGAGCAGTACTTC
13	NA	NA	TRBJ2-2	TRBV7-3	CASSLKGTGELFF	TGTGCCAGCAGCTTAAAAGGGACCGGGGAGCTGTTTTTT
14	NA	NA	TRBJ2-4	TRBV9	CASSVGGLVNIQYF	TGTGCCAGCAGCGTAGGGGGGCTTGTAAACATTCAGTACTTC
14	NA	NA	TRBJ2-3	TRBV4-1	CASSQGATTDTQYF	TGCGCCAGCAGCCAAGGCGCCACCACAGATACGCAGTATTTT
12	NA	TRBD2	TRBJ2-1	TRBV5-1	CASSLTSGDQFF	TGCGCCAGCAGCTTAACTAGCGGGGACCAGTTCTTC
14	NA	TRBD1	TRBJ1-3	TRBV30	CAWSAGGSGNTIYF	TGTGCCTGGAGTGCAGGGGGCTCTGGAAACACCATATATTTT
15	NA	NA	TRBJ1-5	TRBV18	CASSPRAGANQPQHF	TGTGCCAGCTCACCACGGGCGGGGGCCAATCAGCCCCAGCATTTT
17	NA	TRBD1	TRBJ2-2	TRBV10-3	CAISESKTGALIGELFF	TGTGCCATCAGTGAGTCGAAAACAGGGGCGCTTATCGGGGAGCTGTTTTTT
13	NA	NA	TRBJ2-5	TRBV2	CASSLGLDETQYF	TGTGCCAGCAGCTTAGGGCTAGATGAGACCCAGTACTTC
16	once	NA	TRBJ1-5	TRBV19	CASSIERASFSQPQHF	TGTGCCAGTAGTATAGAGAGGGCCTCTTTTAGTCAGCCCCAGCATTTT
14	NA	NA	TRBJ1-1	TRBV5-1	CASSWTSPNTEAFF	TGCGCCAGCAGCTGGACATCACCGAACACTGAAGCTTTCTTT
15	NA	NA	TRBJ2-7	TRBV11-2	CASSHLRGTSYEQYF	TGTGCCAGCAGCCACCTCCGCGGGACGTCCTACGAGCAGTACTTC
14	NA	NA	TRBJ2-5	TRBV10-1	CASSDIQGQETQYF	TGCGCCAGCAGTGATATTCAGGGCCAAGAGACCCAGTACTTC
14	few	TRBD1	TRBJ1-2	TRBV29-1	CSVWTTGASLDYTF	TGCAGCGTTTGGACAACAGGGGCCTCGCTTGACTACACCTTC
14	NA	NA	TRBJ1-4	TRBV19	CASSIMVSNEKLFF	TGTGCCAGTAGTATCATGGTCAGCAATGAAAAACTGTTTTTT
14	NA	NA	TRBJ2-7	TRBV7-2	CASSLTGRVGEQYF	TGTGCCAGCAGCTTGACAGGACGGGTAGGTGAGCAGTACTTC
14	NA	NA	TRBJ1-5	TRBV27	CASSSVRNNQPQHF	TGTGCCAGCTCAAGTGTACGGAACAATCAGCCCCAGCATTTT
16	NA	TRBD1	TRBJ1-2	TRBV7-8	CASSSPGTGGENGYTF	TGTGCCAGCAGCTCCCCCGGGACAGGGGGCGAAAATGGCTACACCTTC
17	NA	NA	TRBJ1-4	TRBV18	CASSPGFSGTRNEKLFF	TGTGCCAGCTCACCAGGGTTTTCCGGGACACGGAATGAAAAACTGTTTTTT
17	NA	NA	TRBJ2-1	TRBV18	CASSPLLGGTAGNEQFF	TGTGCCAGCTCACCACTACTGGGTGGCACCGCAGGAAATGAGCAGTTCTTC
13	NA	NA	TRBJ2-7	TRBV5-8	CASSLGRSYEQYF	TGTGCCAGCAGCTTGGGGCGGTCCTACGAGCAGTACTTC
16	NA	NA	TRBJ2-2	TRBV19	CASSPGGGFEAGELFF	TGTGCCAGTAGCCCCGGAGGGGGGTTTGAAGCCGGGGAGCTGTTTTTT
12	NA	NA	TRBJ1-1	TRBV7-9	CASQGVRTEAFF	TGTGCCAGCCAGGGTGTAAGGACTGAAGCTTTCTTT
17	NA	TRBD2	TRBJ2-1	TRBV7-3	CASSPYPLAGVGNEQFF	TGTGCCAGCAGCCCCTACCCTCTAGCGGGGGTGGGCAATGAGCAGTTCTTC
17	NA	NA	TRBJ2-3	TRBV27	CASSLSGPRASTDTQYF	TGTGCCAGCAGTTTATCAGGTCCCCGGGCAAGCACAGATACGCAGTATTTT
13	NA	NA	TRBJ1-2	TRBV2	CASTLDTNYGYTF	TGTGCCAGCACCCTGGACACAAACTATGGCTACACCTTC
13	NA	NA	TRBJ2-4	TRBV2	CASRGGGENIQYF	TGTGCCAGCAGGGGGGGTGGCGAAAACATTCAGTACTTC
15	NA	NA	TRBJ2-7	TRBV5-1	CASSKLQGLDYEQYF	TGCGCCAGCAGCAAGCTACAGGGTTTAGACTACGAGCAGTACTTC
17	NA	TRBD2	TRBJ2-1	TRBV7-9	CASSFKVAGGRHNEQFF	TGTGCCAGCAGCTTTAAGGTAGCGGGAGGGAGACACAATGAGCAGTTCTTC
13	NA	NA	TRBJ2-7	TRBV5-6	CASSPDVAYEQYF	TGTGCCAGCAGCCCGGACGTAGCCTACGAGCAGTACTTC
11	once	NA	TRBJ2-7	TRBV6-6	CAISGEDEQYF	TGTGCCATCAGTGGGGAAGACGAGCAGTACTTC
17	NA	NA	TRBJ2-2	TRBV27	CASSFRIGTANTGELFF	TGTGCCAGCAGTTTCCGCATTGGGACGGCGAACACCGGGGAGCTGTTTTTT
15	NA	TRBD1	TRBJ1-5	TRBV6-1	CASSVGQYSNQPQHF	TGTGCCAGCAGTGTGGGACAGTATAGCAATCAGCCCCAGCATTTT
16	NA	TRBD2	TRBJ2-3	TRBV2	CASSGTSGRLADTQYF	TGTGCCAGCAGTGGAACTAGCGGGAGACTTGCCGATACGCAGTATTTT
12	NA	NA	TRBJ1-3	TRBV7-2	CASSPSGNTIYF	TGTGCCAGCAGCCCCTCTGGAAACACCATATATTTT
14	NA	TRBD1	TRBJ2-1	TRBV6-4	CASSDSTGGNEQFF	TGTGCCAGCAGTGACTCGACAGGGGGCAATGAGCAGTTCTTC
19	NA	TRBD1	TRBJ1-6	TRBV4-3	CASSQGLGQGGSYNSPLHF	TGCGCCAGCAGCCAAGGCCTGGGACAGGGGGGCTCCTATAATTCACCCCTCCACTTT
18	NA	TRBD1	TRBJ1-4	TRBV7-2	CASSSRPRTGPGGEKLFF	TGTGCCAGCAGCTCGCGACCCCGGACGGGCCCAGGGGGTGAAAAACTGTTTTTT
15	NA	TRBD2	TRBJ2-7	TRBV7-2	CASSFGTSGVYEQYF	TGTGCCAGCAGCTTCGGGACTAGCGGGGTCTACGAGCAGTACTTC
13	once	NA	TRBJ1-1	TRBV6-5	CASSYDMNTEAFF	TGTGCCAGCAGTTACGACATGAACACTGAAGCTTTCTTT
15	NA	NA	TRBJ2-2	TRBV15	CATSKGRGRTGELFF	TGTGCCACCAGCAAAGGCCGGGGGCGAACCGGGGAGCTGTTTTTT
15	NA	NA	TRBJ2-5	TRBV6-1	CASSGSGGPQETQYF	TGTGCCAGCAGTGGTTCTGGCGGCCCTCAAGAGACCCAGTACTTC
13	NA	NA	TRBJ1-4	TRBV28	CASTQGGLEKLFF	TGTGCCAGCACACAGGGAGGACTCGAAAAACTGTTTTTT